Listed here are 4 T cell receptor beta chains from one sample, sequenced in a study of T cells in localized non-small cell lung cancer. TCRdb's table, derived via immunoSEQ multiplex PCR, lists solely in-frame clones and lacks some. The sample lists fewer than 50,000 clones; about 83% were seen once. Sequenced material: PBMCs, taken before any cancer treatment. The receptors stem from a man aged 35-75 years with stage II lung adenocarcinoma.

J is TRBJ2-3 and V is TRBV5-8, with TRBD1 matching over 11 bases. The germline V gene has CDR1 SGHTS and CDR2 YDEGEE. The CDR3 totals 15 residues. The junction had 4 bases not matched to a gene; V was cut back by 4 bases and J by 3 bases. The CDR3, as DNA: TGTGCCAGCAGCCCCGGGACAGGGGGGACAGATACGCAGTATTTT. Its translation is CASSPGTGGTDTQYF.

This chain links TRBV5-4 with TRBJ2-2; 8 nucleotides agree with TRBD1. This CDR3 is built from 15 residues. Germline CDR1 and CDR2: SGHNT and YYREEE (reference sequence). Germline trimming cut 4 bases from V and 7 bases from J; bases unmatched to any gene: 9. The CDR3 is CASSQTGVEGGELFF. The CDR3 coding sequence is TGTGCCAGCAGCCAGACAGGGGTTGAGGGCGGGGAGCTGTTTTTT.

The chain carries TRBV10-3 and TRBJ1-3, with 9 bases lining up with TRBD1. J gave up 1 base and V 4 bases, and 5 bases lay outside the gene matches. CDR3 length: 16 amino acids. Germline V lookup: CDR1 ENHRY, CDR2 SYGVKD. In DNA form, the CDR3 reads TGTGCCATCAGTGCCCCGGGACAGGGATCTGGAAACACCATATATTTT. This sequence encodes CAISAPGQGSGNTIYF.

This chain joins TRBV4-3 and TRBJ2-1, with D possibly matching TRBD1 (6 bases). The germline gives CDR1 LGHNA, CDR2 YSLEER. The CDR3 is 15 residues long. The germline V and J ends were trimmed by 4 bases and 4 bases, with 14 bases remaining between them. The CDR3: CASSLTGTQYNEQFF. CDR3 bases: TGCGCCAGCAGCCTAACCGGGACACAGTACAATGAGCAGTTCTTC.